This entry concerns a single T cell receptor beta chain. Method: immunoSEQ multiplex PCR; TCRdb's copy keeps in-frame clones and lacks some. This table has about 490,000 clones, roughly four fifths appearing once. The data belong to a study of shared clonotypes between healthy human individuals. Trimming left V 1 base short and J 7 bases short, with 5 bases between. CDR1 SGHVS and CDR2 FQNEAQ come from the germline V gene. This CDR3 has 11 amino acids. Sequenced: PBMCs. The chain links TRBV7-8 to TRBJ2-7; no firm D call. The clonotype comes from a woman aged 35 to 49 in good health. Some clones in this sample may be carry-over from other donors' samples. The CDR3 nucleotides read TGTGCCAGCAGCTTAGGCCCTGAGCAGTACTTC. This translates into CASSLGPEQYF.